The 25 T cell receptor beta chains listed next were all sequenced from one sample in a study of blood T cells in healthy people across ages. The second PCR ran roughly 7 to 12 cycles with a sample-barcoded 5' primer and J-beta primers. MiXCR, run by TCRdb on the 5' RACE reads, gives a single entry per CDR3 protein. This table has about 290,000 distinct CDR3 sequences, 25% to 30% appearing once. The sequenced sample was blood. These receptors came from an older woman in good health.

V and J are TRBV13 and TRBJ2-7; no definite D call. Trimming cost V 5 bases and J 4 bases, with 9 bases left between them. Germline-derived CDR1 and CDR2 are PRHDT and FYEKMQ (reference sequence). This CDR3 contains 12 residues. CDR3 coding DNA: TGTGCCAGCAGCCGCAAGGGTTACGAGCAGTACTTC. Protein: CASSRKGYEQYF. The full variable domain, rest sourced from reference TRBV13 and TRBJ2-7, is AAGVIQSPRHLIKEKRETATLKCYPIPRHDTVYWYQQGPGQDPQFLISFYEKMQSDKGSIPDRFSAQQFSDYHSELNMSSLELGDSALYFCASSRKGYEQYFGPGTRLTVT.

This clonotype was detected a few times. The genes are TRBV25-1 and TRBJ1-2; D unresolved. Germline-derived CDR1 and CDR2 are MGHDK and SYGVNS. Trimming removed 7 bases at V and 0 bases at J, with 6 bases between. CDR3 length: 12 amino acids. This chain's CDR3 is CASKGANYGYTF. Written as DNA, the CDR3 is TGTGCCAGCAAGGGAGCTAACTATGGCTACACCTTC.

This clonotype has just a few counts. The chain is built from TRBV28 and TRBJ1-6; no clear D. With 9 bases removed from V and 10 bases from J, the gap between germline ends came to 13 bases. CDR3 length equals 12 residues. Per germline, CDR1 MDHEN and CDR2 SYDVKM. In DNA, the CDR3 is TGTGCCAGTAGATCCTCGAGATCACCCCTCCACTTT. This codes for CASRSSRSPLHF.

About this clonotype itself: This may be a read error, as it is one base from a much larger clone. The V and J genes are TRBV6-6 and TRBJ2-7; D gene ambiguous. The end of the DNA is better explained by TRBJ2-1, so the J call may be wrong. The CDR3 totals 12 residues. The germline CDR1 and CDR2 sequences are MNHNY and SVGAGI (reference sequence). CDR3 protein: CASRSPGNEQFF. The CDR3 region has the DNA TGTGCCAGCAGGTCCCCCGGCAATGAGCAGTTCTTC.

The chain couples TRBV11-1 to TRBJ2-3, with 9 bases fitting TRBD1. From germline, CDR1 is SGHAT and CDR2 FQDESV (reference sequence). After removal of 5 bases from V and 9 bases from J, the junction contained 6 bases not matched to a gene. There are 13 residues in the CDR3. DNA for the CDR3: TGTGCCAGCAGCGAAGAGACAGGGGGGACGCAGTATTTT. Translated: CASSEETGGTQYF. Variable domain in full (rest from reference TRBV11-1 and TRBJ2-3): EAEVAQSPRYKITEKSQAVAFWCDPISGHATLYWYRQILGQGPELLVQFQDESVVDDSQLPKDRFSAERLKGVDSTLKIQPAELGDSAMYLCASSEETGGTQYFGPGTRLTVL.

The V and J genes are TRBV7-3 and TRBJ2-5, with a tentative D call TRBD2 (6 bases). The germline V and J ends were trimmed by 2 bases and 3 bases, with 13 bases remaining between them. This CDR3 is built from 15 residues. Germline V gives CDR1 SGHTA, CDR2 FQGTGA. The CDR3 sequence: CASSLDGRGEETQYF. In DNA, the CDR3 is TGTGCCAGCAGCTTAGACGGGAGAGGGGAAGAGACCCAGTACTTC.

DNA for the CDR3: TGTGCCAGCAGTGATCTAGGAGATACGCAGTATTTT. Protein sequence: CASSDLGDTQYF. The gene calls are TRBV6-6 and TRBJ2-3; D is undetermined. The CDR3 is 12 amino acids. CDR1 is MNHNY, CDR2 SVGAGI, per germline (reference sequence). Trimming left V 5 bases short and J 5 bases short, with 8 bases between.

The chain links TRBV4-2 to TRBJ2-1, with unresolved D. This CDR3 contains 17 residues. Trimming left V 1 base short and J 8 bases short, with 21 bases between. In germline, CDR1 is LGHNA, CDR2 YNFKEQ. The CDR3 region has the DNA TGTGCCAGCAGCCAAGGTTCGGGTCTTGACCAGAGCGATGAGCAGTTCTTC. Its translation: CASSQGSGLDQSDEQFF.

This clonotype occurred a few times. This rearrangement joins TRBV29-1 to TRBJ2-3; D gene unclear. Germline-derived CDR1 and CDR2 are SQVTM and ANQGSEA. This CDR3 comprises 11 residues. Trimming removed 2 bases at V and 4 bases at J, with 4 bases between. CDR3 residues: CSVEPADTQYF. Here the CDR3 DNA reads TGCAGCGTTGAACCTGCAGATACGCAGTATTTT.

A few counts support this clonotype. V is TRBV15 and J is TRBJ2-5; a possible D gene is TRBD1 (5 bases). The J call is uncertain, as TRBJ2-7 better fits the DNA end. The CDR3 totals 13 residues. CDR1 and CDR2 from the germline V gene are LNHNV and YYDKDF (reference sequence). CDR3 sequence (DNA): TGTGCCACCAGCAGTAATACAGGATACGAGCAGTACTTC. Its protein is CATSSNTGYEQYF.

The chain combines TRBV2 with TRBJ2-7; perhaps TRBD2 as D (6 bases). The J call is doubtful: the DNA matches TRBJ2-5 better. Germline V lookup: CDR1 SNHLY, CDR2 FYNNEI. This CDR3 has 14 amino acids. Here the CDR3 DNA reads TGTGCCAGCAGGAAGGGGACTGAACAAGAGACCCAGTACTTC. This gives the protein CASRKGTEQETQYF.

This clonotype was detected only a few times. The chain joins TRBV6-2 or TRBV6-3 to TRBJ1-1; D might be TRBD1 (5 bases). The CDR3 extends over 15 amino acids. Trimming cost V 0 bases and J 0 bases, with 8 bases left between them. CDR1 MNHEY and CDR2 SVGEGT come from the germline V gene. CDR3 nucleotides: TGTGCCAGCAGTTACTCGGGACTCATGAACACTGAAGCTTTCTTT. It codes for CASSYSGLMNTEAFF.

In its sample, this clonotype was seen many times. The chain has TRBV4-1 and TRBJ2-5, with TRBD2 identical over 11 bases. Germline assignment: CDR1 MGHRA and CDR2 YSYEKL. The CDR3 is 14 amino acids. V trimming: 7 bases; J trimming: 3 bases; junction bases outside the gene matches: 4. As DNA, the CDR3 is TGCGCCAGCACCCGGGGACTAGCGGAAGAGACCCAGTACTTC. Its protein is CASTRGLAEETQYF.

V usage is TRBV7-3 and J usage is TRBJ2-3; D is perhaps TRBD1 (6 bases). Germline V gene lookup returns CDR1 SGHTA and CDR2 FQGTGA. Trimming removed 1 base at V and 3 bases at J, with 14 bases between. The CDR3 is 16 amino acids. In DNA, the CDR3 is TGTGCCAGCAGCTTAAAAGTCGGCAGGGGAACAGATACGCAGTATTTT. Amino acid sequence: CASSLKVGRGTDTQYF.

The sample holds a few counts of this clonotype. V and J are TRBV5-1 and TRBJ2-5; 9 bases line up with TRBD1. The germline V gene encodes CDR1 SGHRS and CDR2 YFSETQ. The CDR3 covers 14 residues. V lost 3 bases to trimming and J lost 5 bases; unmatched junction nucleotides: 5. The CDR3 DNA follows: TGCGCCAGCAGCTGGGGACAGGGTACGGAGACCCAGTACTTC. Its protein is CASSWGQGTETQYF.

The chain has TRBV7-8 and TRBJ2-1; TRBD2 agrees at 11 bases. Germline V gene data show CDR1 as SGHVS and CDR2 as FQNEAQ. The CDR3 has 16 residues. V lost 2 bases and J lost 3; bases outside the gene matches: 3. CDR3 region: CASSLTSGSFYNEQFF. CDR3 DNA sequence: TGTGCCAGCAGCTTAACTAGCGGGAGCTTCTACAATGAGCAGTTCTTC.

V and J are TRBV6-5 and TRBJ2-5; 9 positions agree with TRBD2. The DNA end is a closer match to TRBJ2-1, so the J assignment may be wrong. CDR1 and CDR2 (germline): MNHEY, SVGAGI. This CDR3 is built from 16 residues. The CDR3 is CASSYTAGGTYNEQFF. The CDR3 bases are TGTGCCAGCAGTTACACCGCGGGAGGGACCTACAATGAGCAGTTCTTC.

The gene calls are TRBV3-1 and TRBJ2-5; TRBD2 might be the D (5 bases). The V end lost 0 bases, the J end lost 5 bases, and 13 bases lay between the germline ends. Germline CDR1 and CDR2: LGHDT and YNNKEL (reference sequence). This CDR3 has 15 amino acids. CDR3 protein: CASSQDNREVETQYF. CDR3 in DNA: TGTGCCAGCAGCCAAGATAACCGGGAAGTGGAGACCCAGTACTTC.

The rearrangement joins TRBV20-1 to TRBJ1-5; the D is unclear. Germline V gene sequence: CDR1 DFQATT, CDR2 SNEGSKA (reference sequence). The CDR3 spans 13 residues. V was trimmed by 3 bases and J by 0 bases, leaving 6 bases between them. This CDR3 is CSASDDSNQPQHF. The CDR3 coding sequence is TGCAGTGCTAGTGACGATAGCAATCAGCCCCAGCATTTT.

This rearrangement joins TRBV18 to TRBJ2-3; the D gene is possibly TRBD1 (6 bases). Germline-derived CDR1 and CDR2 are KGHSH and LQKENI. This CDR3 contains 15 residues. Trimming took off 2 bases at V and 2 bases at J, with 11 bases between the two ends. DNA for the CDR3: TGTGCCAGCTCACCAGGGGGCTATAACACAGATACGCAGTATTTT. Its translation is CASSPGGYNTDTQYF.

The chain is built from TRBV15 and TRBJ2-5; 9 bases align to TRBD2. Near its end, the DNA agrees better with TRBJ2-1, so the J call may be wrong. This CDR3 region has 16 residues. Germline values: CDR1 LNHNV, CDR2 YYDKDF (reference sequence). CDR3 amino acids: CATSSRASGNRNEQFF. The CDR3 coding sequence is TGTGCCACCAGCAGTAGGGCTAGCGGGAACCGGAATGAGCAGTTCTTC.

This clonotype came up a few times. V is TRBV7-2 and J is TRBJ2-6, with D possibly TRBD1 on 5 matching bases. Germline assignment: CDR1 SGHTA and CDR2 FQGNSA. The CDR3 runs 15 residues. V lost 5 bases and J 1 base, leaving 9 bases between the germline ends. The CDR3 region has the DNA TGTGCCAGCAGCCAAGGGGCTTCTGGGGCCAACGTCCTGACTTTC. Its protein is CASSQGASGANVLTF.

V usage is TRBV7-2 and J usage is TRBJ2-5; possibly TRBD1 for D (7 bases). CDR1 is SGHTA and CDR2 is FQGNSA in the germline V gene. The CDR3 is 14 amino acids. V dropped 0 bases and J dropped 4 bases, with 9 bases sitting between them. The CDR3 loop reads CASSLARGVETQYF. DNA of the CDR3: TGTGCCAGCAGCTTAGCCAGGGGGGTAGAGACCCAGTACTTC.

The gene calls are TRBV20-1 and TRBJ2-1; 11 positions agree with TRBD2. Germline trimming cut 0 bases from V and 1 base from J; bases unmatched to any gene: 2. The CDR3 is made up of 16 amino acids. Germline lookup yields CDR1 DFQATT and CDR2 SNEGSKA (reference sequence). The CDR3 sequence: CSARDSGRGSYNEQFF. In nucleotides, the CDR3 is TGCAGTGCTAGAGATAGCGGGAGGGGGTCCTACAATGAGCAGTTCTTC.

This clonotype appeared many times. The rearrangement uses TRBV29-1 and TRBJ2-3, with a tentative D call TRBD2 (5 bases). Deletions cut 6 bases from V and 1 base from J, with 17 bases between. Germline values: CDR1 SQVTM, CDR2 ANQGSEA. This CDR3 region has 15 residues. CDR3 sequence: CSVPRVSSGTDTQYF. The CDR3 nucleotides read TGCAGCGTGCCCCGGGTTAGTAGCGGCACAGATACGCAGTATTTT.